This TCR beta chain was captured in a study of T cell responses to AZD1222 COVID-19 vaccine. Study-wide results and caveats: Seropositive at baseline were only a handful of AZD1222 recipients. A mostly white British donor set with more females was recruited, and clonal diversity was possibly underestimated.

This clone was detected once. What it binds is not known. Germline V gene lookup returns CDR1 GTSNPN and CDR2 SVGIG (reference sequence). Trimming took 1 base from V and 6 from J, leaving 7 bases between them. The CDR3 runs to 11 residues. TCRdb keeps only in-frame clones here, not all; method: immunoSEQ multiplex PCR. Among roughly 130,000 clones listed, roughly nine tenths were seen once. The sequence was collected from an adult in good health. The V and J genes are TRBV30 and TRBJ2-7; D remains ambiguous. The sequencing used peripheral blood, collected on day 0 of AZD1222 vaccination. The CDR3 coding sequence is TGTGCCTGGAGTGGTAGCAGCGAGCAGTACTTC. Its protein product is CAWSGSSEQYF.